The clone carrying this T cell receptor (beta chain) occurred many times. As yet, its antigen is unknown. TCRdb independently ran MiXCR on the reads; one entry per CDR3 protein. This sample yields 58,000 or so distinct CDR3 sequences, of which about 20% are seen a single time; 2% to 2.5% belongs to the top ten. This entry is derived from a study of lung T cells in sarcoidosis with Löfgren's syndrome. The CDR3 spans 13 residues. The V gene's germline CDR1 is MNHEY and CDR2 SMNVEV (reference sequence). Trimming cost V 5 bases and J 7 bases; bases outside gene matches: 7. Study findings and constraints: Multiple Löfgren's syndrome patients reportedly shared TRAV12-1 and TRBV2 CDR3 motifs.

This chain links TRBV27 with TRBJ1-2, with 7 bases identical to TRBD1. Sequencing was done on a sample of CD4+ T cells from PBMCs. The sequence derives from a human donor with sarcoidosis (Löfgren's syndrome or another form), or a control subject (not recorded which). The CDR3 is CASSGDRSIGYTF. The CDR3 bases are TGTGCCAGCAGTGGGGACAGATCGATTGGCTACACCTTC.